This TCR beta chain is drawn from a study of identical twins. Findings and limits, study-wide: Twins shared out-of-frame alpha sequences with excess low generation probability.

Healthy Caucasian donors formed the entire cohort. This clonotype has ten or more counts. What it binds is unknown. TCRdb processed the 5' RACE reads anew with MiXCR; each CDR3 protein has one entry. This sample has fewer than 350,000 distinct CDR3 sequences, with approximately 8% found just once. The data were also submitted as part of a second study, on yellow fever vaccine responses in identical twins. As that study records: It has been reported that, in twins, the vaccine T cell response seemed partly convergent and partly personalized.

The sequence was obtained from a woman between 18 and 29 years old in good health. The sequenced sample consisted of memory (CD45RO+) T cells sorted from blood.

The CDR3 bases are TGCGCCAGCAGCGCAACAGGGGGCGCCCGGGACGAGCAGTACTTC. It encodes CASSATGGARDEQYF. The chain recombines TRBV5-1 with TRBJ2-7; 9 bases map to TRBD1. The CDR3 consists of 15 residues. V gave up 4 bases and J gave up 5 bases; unmatched junction bases: 10. The germline V gene has CDR1 SGHRS and CDR2 YFSETQ.